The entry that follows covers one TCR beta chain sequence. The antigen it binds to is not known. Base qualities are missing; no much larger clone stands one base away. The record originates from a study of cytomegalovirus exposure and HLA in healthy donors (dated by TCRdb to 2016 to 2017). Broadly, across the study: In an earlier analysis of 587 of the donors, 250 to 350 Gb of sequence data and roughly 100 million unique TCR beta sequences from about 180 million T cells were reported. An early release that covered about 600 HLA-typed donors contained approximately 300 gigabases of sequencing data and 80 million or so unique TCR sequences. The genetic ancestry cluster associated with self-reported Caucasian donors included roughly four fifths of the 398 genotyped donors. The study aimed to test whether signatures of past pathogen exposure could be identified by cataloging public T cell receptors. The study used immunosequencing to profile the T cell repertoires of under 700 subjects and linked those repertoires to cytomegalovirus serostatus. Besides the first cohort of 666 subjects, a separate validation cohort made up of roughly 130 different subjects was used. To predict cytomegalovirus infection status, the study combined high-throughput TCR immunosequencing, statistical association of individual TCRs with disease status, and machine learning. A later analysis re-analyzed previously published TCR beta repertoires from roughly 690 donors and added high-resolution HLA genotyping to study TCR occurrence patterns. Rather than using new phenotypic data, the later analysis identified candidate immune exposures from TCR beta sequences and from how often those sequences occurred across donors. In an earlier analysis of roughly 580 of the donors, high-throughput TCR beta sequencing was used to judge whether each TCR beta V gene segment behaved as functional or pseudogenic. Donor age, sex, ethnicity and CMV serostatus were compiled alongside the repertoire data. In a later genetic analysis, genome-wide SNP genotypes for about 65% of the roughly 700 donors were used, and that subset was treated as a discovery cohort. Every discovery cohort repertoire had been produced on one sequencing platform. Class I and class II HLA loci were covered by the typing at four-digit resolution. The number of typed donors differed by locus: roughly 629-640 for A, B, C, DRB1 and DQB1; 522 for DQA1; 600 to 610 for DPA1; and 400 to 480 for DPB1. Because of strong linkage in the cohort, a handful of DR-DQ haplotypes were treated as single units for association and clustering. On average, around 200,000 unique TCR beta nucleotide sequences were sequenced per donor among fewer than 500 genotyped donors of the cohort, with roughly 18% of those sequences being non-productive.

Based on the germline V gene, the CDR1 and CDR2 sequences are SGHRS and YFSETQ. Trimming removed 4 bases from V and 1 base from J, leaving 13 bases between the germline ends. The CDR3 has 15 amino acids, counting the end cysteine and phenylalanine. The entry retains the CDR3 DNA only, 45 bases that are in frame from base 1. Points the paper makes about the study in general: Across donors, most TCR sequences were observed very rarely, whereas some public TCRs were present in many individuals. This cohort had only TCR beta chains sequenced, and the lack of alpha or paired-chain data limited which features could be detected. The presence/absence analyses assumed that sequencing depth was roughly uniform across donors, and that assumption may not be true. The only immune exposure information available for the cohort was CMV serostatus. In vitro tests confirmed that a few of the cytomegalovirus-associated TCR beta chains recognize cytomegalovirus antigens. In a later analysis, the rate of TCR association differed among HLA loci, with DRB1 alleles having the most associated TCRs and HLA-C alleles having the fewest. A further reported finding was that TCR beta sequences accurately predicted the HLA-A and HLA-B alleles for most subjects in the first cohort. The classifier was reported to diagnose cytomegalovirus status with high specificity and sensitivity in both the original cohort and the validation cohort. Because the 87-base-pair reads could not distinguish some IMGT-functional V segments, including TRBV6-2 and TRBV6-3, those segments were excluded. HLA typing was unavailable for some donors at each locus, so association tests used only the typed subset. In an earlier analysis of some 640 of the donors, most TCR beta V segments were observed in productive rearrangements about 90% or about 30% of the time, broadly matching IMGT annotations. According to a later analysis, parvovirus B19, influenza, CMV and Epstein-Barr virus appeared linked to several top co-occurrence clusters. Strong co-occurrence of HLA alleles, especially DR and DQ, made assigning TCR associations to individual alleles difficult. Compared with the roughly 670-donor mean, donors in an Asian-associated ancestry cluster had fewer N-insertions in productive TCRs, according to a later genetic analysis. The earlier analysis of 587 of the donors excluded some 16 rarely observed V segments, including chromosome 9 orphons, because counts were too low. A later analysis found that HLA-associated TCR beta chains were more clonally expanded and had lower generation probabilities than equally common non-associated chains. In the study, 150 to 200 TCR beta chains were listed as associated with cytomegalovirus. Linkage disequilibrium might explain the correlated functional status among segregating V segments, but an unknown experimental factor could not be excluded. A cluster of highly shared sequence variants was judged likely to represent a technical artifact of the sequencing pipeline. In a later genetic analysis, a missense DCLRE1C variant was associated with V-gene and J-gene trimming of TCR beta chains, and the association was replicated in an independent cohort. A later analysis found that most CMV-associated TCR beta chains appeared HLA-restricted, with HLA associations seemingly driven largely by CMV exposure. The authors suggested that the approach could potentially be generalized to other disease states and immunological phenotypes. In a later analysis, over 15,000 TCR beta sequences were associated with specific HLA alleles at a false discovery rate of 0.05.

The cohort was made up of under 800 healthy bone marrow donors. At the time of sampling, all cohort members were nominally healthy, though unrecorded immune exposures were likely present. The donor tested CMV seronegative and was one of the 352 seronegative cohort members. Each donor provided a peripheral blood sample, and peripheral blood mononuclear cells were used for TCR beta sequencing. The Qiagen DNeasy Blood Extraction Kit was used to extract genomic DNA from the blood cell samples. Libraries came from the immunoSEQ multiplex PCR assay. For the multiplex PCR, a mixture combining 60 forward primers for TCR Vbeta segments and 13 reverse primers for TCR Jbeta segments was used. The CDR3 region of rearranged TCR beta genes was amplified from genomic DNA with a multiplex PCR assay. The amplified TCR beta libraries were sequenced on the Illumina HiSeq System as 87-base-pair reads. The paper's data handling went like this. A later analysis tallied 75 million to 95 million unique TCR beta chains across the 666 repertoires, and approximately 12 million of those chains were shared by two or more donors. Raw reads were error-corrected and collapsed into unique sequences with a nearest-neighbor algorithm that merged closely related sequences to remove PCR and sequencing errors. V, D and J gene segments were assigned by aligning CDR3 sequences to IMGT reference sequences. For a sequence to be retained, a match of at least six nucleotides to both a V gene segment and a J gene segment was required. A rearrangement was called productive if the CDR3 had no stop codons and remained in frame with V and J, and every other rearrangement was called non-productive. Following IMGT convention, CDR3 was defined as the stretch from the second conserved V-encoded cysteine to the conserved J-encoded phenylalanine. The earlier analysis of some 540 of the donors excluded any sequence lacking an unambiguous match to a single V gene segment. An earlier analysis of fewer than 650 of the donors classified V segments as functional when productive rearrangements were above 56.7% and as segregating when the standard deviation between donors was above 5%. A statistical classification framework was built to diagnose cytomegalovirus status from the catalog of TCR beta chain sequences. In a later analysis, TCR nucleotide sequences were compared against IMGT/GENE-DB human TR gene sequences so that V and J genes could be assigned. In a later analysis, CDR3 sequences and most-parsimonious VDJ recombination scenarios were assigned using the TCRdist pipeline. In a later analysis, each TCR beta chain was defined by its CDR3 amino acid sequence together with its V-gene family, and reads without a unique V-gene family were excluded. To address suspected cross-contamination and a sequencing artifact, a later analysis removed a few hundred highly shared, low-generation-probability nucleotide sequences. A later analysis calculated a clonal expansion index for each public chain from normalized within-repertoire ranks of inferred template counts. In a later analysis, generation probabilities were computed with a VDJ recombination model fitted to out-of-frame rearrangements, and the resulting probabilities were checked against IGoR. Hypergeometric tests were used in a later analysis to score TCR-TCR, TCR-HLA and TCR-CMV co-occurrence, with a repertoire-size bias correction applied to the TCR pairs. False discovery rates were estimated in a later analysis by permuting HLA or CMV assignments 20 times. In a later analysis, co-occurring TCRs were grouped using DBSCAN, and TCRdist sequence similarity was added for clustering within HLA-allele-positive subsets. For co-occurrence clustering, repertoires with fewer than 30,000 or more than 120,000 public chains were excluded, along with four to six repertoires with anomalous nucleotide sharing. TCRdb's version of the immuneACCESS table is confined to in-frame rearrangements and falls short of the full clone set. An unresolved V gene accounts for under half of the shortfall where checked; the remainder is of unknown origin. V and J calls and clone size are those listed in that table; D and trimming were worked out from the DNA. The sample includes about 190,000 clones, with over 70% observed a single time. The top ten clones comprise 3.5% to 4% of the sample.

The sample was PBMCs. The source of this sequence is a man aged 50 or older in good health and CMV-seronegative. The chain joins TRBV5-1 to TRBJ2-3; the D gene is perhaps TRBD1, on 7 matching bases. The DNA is TGCGCCAGCAGCACAGACAGGGAGGGCACAGATACGCAGTATTTT. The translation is CASSTDREGTDTQYF. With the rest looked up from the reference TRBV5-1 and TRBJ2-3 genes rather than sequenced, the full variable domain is KAGVTQTPRYLIKTRGQQVTLSCSPISGHRSVSWYQQTPGQGLQFLFEYFSETQRNKGNFPGRFSGRQFSNSRSEMNVSTLELGDSALYLCASSTDREGTDTQYFGPGTRLTVL.